This entry describes one T cell receptor (beta chain). Its antigen is unidentified. Assay used: immunoSEQ multiplex PCR; TCRdb lists only in-frame clones, some missing. The data contain tens of thousands of clones, under 95% of them singletons. Trimming stripped 5 bases from V and 1 base from J, with 13 bases between. From germline, CDR1 is SGHTA and CDR2 FQGTGA. The CDR3 sequence is 15 residues long. This sample is part of a study of T cell responses to AZD1222 COVID-19 vaccine. General study results and limits: Recipients of two AZD1222 doses showed rising Spike-specific TCR breadth and depth. Samples come after the peak T cell response, not at day 14.

The V call is TRBV7-3, the J call TRBJ2-3; D may match TRBD1 or TRBD2 (7 bases each). This TCR was sampled from an adult who received the AZD1222 COVID-19 vaccine. The source material was peripheral blood, sampled 28 days after the second AZD1222 dose. The CDR3 nucleotides are TGTGCCAGCAGCCCCCAGGGGGGGGGCACAGATACGCAGTATTTT. This encodes CASSPQGGGTDTQYF.